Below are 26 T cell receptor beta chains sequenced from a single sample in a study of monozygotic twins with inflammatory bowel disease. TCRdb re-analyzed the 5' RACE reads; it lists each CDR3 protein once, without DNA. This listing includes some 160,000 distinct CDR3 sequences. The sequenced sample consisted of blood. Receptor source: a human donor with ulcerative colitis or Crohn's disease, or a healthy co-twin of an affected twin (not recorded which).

The CDR3 loop is CASSQDLAGTNTEAFF. The V gene is TRBV4-2, the J gene TRBJ1-1. The CDR3 has 16 residues. The germline gives CDR1 LGHNA, CDR2 YNFKEQ.

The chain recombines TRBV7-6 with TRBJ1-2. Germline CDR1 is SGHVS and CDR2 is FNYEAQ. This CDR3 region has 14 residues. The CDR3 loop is CASTLLGDGYGYTF.

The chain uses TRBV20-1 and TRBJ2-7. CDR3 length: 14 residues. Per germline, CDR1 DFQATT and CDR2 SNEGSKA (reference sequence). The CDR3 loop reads CSARESERIYEQYF.

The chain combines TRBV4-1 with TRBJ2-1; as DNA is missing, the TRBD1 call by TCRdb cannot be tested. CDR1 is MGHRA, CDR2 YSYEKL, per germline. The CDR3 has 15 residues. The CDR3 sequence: CASSQPGALYNEQFF.

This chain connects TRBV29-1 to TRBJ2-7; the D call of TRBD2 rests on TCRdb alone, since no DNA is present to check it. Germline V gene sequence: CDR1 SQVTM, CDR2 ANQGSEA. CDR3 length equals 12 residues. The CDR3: CSVEVAGNEQYF.

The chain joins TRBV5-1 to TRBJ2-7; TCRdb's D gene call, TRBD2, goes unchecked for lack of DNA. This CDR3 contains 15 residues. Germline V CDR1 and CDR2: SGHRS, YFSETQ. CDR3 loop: CASSLVGAGVSEQYF.

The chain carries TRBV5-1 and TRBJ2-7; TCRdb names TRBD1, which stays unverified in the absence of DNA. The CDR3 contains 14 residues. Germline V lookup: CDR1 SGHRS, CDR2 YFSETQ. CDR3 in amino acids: CASSFGDRAYEQYF.

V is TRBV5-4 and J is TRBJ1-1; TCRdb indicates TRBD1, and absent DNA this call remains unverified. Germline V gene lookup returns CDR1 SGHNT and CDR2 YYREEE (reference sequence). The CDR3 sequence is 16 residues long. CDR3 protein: CASSLEGARRDTEAFF.

CDR3 in amino acids: CASSAQGQGNQPQHF. The chain is built from TRBV9 and TRBJ1-5; TCRdb's D gene call, TRBD1, goes unchecked for lack of DNA. The CDR3 extends over 15 amino acids. CDR1 SGDLS and CDR2 YYNGEE come from the germline V gene.

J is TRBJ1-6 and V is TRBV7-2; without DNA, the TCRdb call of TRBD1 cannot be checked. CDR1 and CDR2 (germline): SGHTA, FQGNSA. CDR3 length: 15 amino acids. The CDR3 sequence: CASSLVLGAGSPLHF.

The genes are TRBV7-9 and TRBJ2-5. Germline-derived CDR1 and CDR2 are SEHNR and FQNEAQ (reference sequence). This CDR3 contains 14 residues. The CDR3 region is CASSLDSREETQYF.

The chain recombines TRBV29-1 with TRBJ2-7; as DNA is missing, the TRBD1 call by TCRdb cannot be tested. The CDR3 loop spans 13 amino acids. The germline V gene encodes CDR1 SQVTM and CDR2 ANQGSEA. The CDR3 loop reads CSVFGPGAKEQYF.

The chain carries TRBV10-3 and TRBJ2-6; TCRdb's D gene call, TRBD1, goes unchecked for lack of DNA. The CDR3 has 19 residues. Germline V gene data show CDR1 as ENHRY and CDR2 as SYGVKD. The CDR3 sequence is CAISESPGHRKSGANVLTF.

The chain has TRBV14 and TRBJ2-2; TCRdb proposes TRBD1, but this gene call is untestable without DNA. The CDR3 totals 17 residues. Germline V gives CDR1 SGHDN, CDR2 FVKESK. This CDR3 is CASSQFRTGPGTGELFF.

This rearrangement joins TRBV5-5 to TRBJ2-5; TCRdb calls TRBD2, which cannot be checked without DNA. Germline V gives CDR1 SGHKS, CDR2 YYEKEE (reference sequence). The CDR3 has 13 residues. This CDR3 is CASSLGREETQYF. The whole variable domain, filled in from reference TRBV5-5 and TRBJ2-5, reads DAGVTQSPTHLIKTRGQQVTLRCSPISGHKSVSWYQQVLGQGPQFIFQYYEKEERGRGNFPDRFSARQFPNYSSELNVNALLLGDSALYLCASSLGREETQYFGPGTRLLVL.

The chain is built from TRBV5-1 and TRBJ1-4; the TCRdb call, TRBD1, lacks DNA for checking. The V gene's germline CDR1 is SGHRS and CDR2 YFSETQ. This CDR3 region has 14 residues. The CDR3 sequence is CASTPGATNEKLFF.

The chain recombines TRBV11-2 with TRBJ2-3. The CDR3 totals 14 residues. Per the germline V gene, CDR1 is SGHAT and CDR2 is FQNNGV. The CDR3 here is CASSFDPSIDTQYF.

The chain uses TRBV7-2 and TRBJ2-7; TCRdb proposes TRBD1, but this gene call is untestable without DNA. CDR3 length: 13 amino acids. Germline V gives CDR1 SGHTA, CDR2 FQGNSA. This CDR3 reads CASSYGQGLEQYF.

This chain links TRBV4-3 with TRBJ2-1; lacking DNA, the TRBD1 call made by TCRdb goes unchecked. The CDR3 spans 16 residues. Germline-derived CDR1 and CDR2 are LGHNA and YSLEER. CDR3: CASSQLGTGFSYEQFF.

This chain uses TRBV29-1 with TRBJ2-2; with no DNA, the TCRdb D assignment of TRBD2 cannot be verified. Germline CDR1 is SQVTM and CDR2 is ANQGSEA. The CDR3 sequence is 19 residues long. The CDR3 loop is CSVRRRTSGSMISTGELFF.

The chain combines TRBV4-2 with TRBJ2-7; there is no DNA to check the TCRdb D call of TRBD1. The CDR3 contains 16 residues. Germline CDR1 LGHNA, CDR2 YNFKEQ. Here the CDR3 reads CASSQERSGDTYEQYF.

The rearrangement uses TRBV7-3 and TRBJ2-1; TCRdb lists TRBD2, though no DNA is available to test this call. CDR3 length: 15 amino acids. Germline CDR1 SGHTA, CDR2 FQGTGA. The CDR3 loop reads CASSLMVAGGNEQFF.

The CDR3 reads CASSPAPAGETQYF. The J gene is TRBJ2-5, the V gene TRBV28; the TCRdb call, TRBD1, lacks DNA for checking. The CDR3 covers 14 residues. Looked up from germline, CDR1 is MDHEN and CDR2 is SYDVKM. The whole variable domain, filled in from reference TRBV28 and TRBJ2-5, reads DVKVTQSSRYLVKRTGEKVFLECVQDMDHENMFWYRQDPGLGLRLIYFSYDVKMKEKGDIPEGYSVSREKKERFSLILESASTNQTSMYLCASSPAPAGETQYFGPGTRLLVL.

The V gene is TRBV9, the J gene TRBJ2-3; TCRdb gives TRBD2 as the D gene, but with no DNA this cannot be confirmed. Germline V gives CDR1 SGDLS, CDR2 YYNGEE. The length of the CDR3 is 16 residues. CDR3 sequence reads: CASSGTLAGAGDTQYF. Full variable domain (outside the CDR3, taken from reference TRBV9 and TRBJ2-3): DSGVTQTPKHLITATGQRVTLRCSPRSGDLSVYWYQQSLDQGLQFLIQYYNGEERAKGNILERFSAQQFPDLHSELNLSSLELGDSALYFCASSGTLAGAGDTQYFGPGTRLTVL.

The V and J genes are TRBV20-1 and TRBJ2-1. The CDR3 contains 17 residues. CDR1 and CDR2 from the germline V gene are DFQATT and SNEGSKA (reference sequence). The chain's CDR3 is CSASPTRTKSSYNEQFF.

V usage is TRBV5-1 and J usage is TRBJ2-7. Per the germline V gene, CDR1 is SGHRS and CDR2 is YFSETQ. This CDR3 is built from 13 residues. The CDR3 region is CASSLHGYYEQYF.